These 13 T cell receptor beta chains were sequenced from one sample in a study of CD8+CD57+ T cells in acquired aplastic anemia. Profiles of TCR beta VDJ and CDR3 were generated from a genomic DNA template. TCRdb re-analysed the reads in MiXCR, keeping a single row per CDR3 protein. The repertoire includes roughly 250,000 distinct CDR3 sequences, around 82% of them detected once, and 40% to 55% sits in the top ten. An expansion of CD8+CD57+ cells by flow cytometry had been shown in patients chosen for sequencing. Sequencing used sorted CD4+, CD8+, or CD8+CD57+ T cells (not recorded which) from PBMCs. Receptor source: a human donor with aplastic anemia.

The chain couples TRBV2 to TRBJ1-6; unclear D gene. Germline V gives CDR1 SNHLY, CDR2 FYNNEI. V lost 7 bases and J 8 bases, leaving 12 bases between the germline ends. The CDR3 runs 13 residues. CDR3 nucleotide sequence: TGTGCCAGCAATGACCAGCCTGATTCACCCCTCCACTTT. Translation gives CASNDQPDSPLHF.

The sample holds a few counts of this clonotype. The gene calls are TRBV20-1 and TRBJ2-3; tentatively, D is TRBD1 or TRBD2 (6 bases each). The V end lost 4 bases, the J end lost 13 bases, and 18 bases lay between the germline ends. The CDR3 has 12 residues. Germline CDR1 DFQATT, CDR2 SNEGSKA (reference sequence). The CDR3 region is CSAIGGRAMKYF. CDR3 DNA sequence: TGCAGTGCTATCGGGGGCAGAGCCATGAAGTATTTT.

The chain is built from TRBV7-9 and TRBJ2-1, with 8 bases lining up with TRBD2. Germline CDR1 and CDR2: SEHNR and FQNEAQ (reference sequence). This CDR3 spans 16 amino acids. The J segment lost 8 bases and the V segment lost 4 bases, leaving 13 bases of the junction unmatched. The CDR3 loop reads CASSCQRNGGEHEQFF. The CDR3 coding sequence is TGTGCCAGCAGCTGTCAAAGAAACGGGGGGGAACATGAGCAGTTCTTC.

Details on this clonotype: Because it lacks the conserved phenylalanine or tryptophan at the end, this CDR3 is likely a read error. The limits of the CDR3 on the DNA are not certain, so only TCRdb's listed CDR3 is given. This chain connects TRBV7-3 to TRBJ2-1; the DNA was not compared with TRBD2, the D call given in the table. CDR1 is SGHTA and CDR2 is FQGTGA in the germline V gene. Inclusive of both ends, the CDR3 amounts to 13 amino acids. The CDR3 reads CASSYGGIWEETQ.

Turning to this clonotype: Sequence at one end of the junction differs from germline and may be a read error. The chain carries TRBV7-8 and TRBJ2-7, with 8 bases fitting TRBD2. Germline V gene data show CDR1 as SGHVS and CDR2 as FQNEAQ. This CDR3 comprises 14 residues. In DNA form, the CDR3 reads TGTGCCAGCAGCTTCGCGGGAGGTCACGACGAGCAGTATTTC. Translation gives CASSFAGGHDEQYF.

On this clonotype itself: This is likely a read error, given that the CDR3 carries no conserved phenylalanine or tryptophan at its end. This chain links TRBV7-8 with TRBJ2-5, with D unclear. In germline, CDR1 is SGHVS, CDR2 FQNEAQ. Trimming stripped 8 bases from V and 8 bases from J, with 15 bases between. The CDR3 runs to 12 residues. The CDR3 nucleotides read TGTGCCAGCCGCGTGCAAAGAAGCACCCAGTACGAT. Translated: CASRVQRSTQYD.

This clonotype was detected a few times. One junction end does not reproduce the germline sequence, and a read error may be involved. The chain links TRBV5-8 to TRBJ2-5; D is unclear. This CDR3 contains 14 residues. Germline CDR1 SGHTS, CDR2 YDEGEE. As DNA, the CDR3 is TGTGCCACCAGCTTTGGCAGCGAGCAAGAGACCCAGTACTTC. Translating it yields CATSFGSEQETQYF.

This chain links TRBV7-9 with TRBJ1-5; TRBD1 aligns across 7 bases. This CDR3 comprises 16 residues. Germline V gene data show CDR1 as SEHNR and CDR2 as FQNEAQ (reference sequence). V lost 1 base, J lost 8 bases, and 11 bases stayed unmatched. CDR3 nucleotide sequence: TGTGCCAGCAGCTTAGGGGGGGACAGCCGCAACGAGCCCCAGCATTTT. The encoded protein is CASSLGGDSRNEPQHF. Full variable domain (outside the CDR3, taken from reference TRBV7-9 and TRBJ1-5): DTGVSQNPRHKITKRGQNVTFRCDPISEHNRLYWYRQTLGQGPEFLTYFQNEAQLEKSRLLSDRFSAERPKGSFSTLEIQRTEQGDSAMYLCASSLGGDSRNEPQHFGDGTRLSIL.

In this sample, this clonotype turned up once. The junction shows a germline mismatch at one end, possibly a read error. This chain joins TRBV7-9 and TRBJ2-3, with a possible D match to TRBD2 (7 bases). CDR1 SEHNR and CDR2 FQNEAQ come from the germline V gene (reference sequence). The CDR3 contains 13 residues. The CDR3 is CASSEGGGEGPYF. The CDR3 DNA is TGTGCCAGCAGCGAAGGGGGGGGGGAGGGACCCTACTTT.

CDR3: CSVDQGRGGEQYF. The CDR3, as DNA: TGCAGCGTTGATCAGGGCAGGGGTGGCGAGCAGTACTTC. The chain is built from TRBV29-1 and TRBJ2-7, with a tentative D call TRBD1 (6 bases). This CDR3 comprises 13 residues. V was trimmed by 3 bases and J by 6 bases, leaving 15 bases between them. Per germline, CDR1 SQVTM and CDR2 ANQGSEA.

Points on this clonotype: In this CDR3 the conserved last residue, phenylalanine or tryptophan, is missing, so a read error is likely. Because the CDR3's place on the DNA is in doubt, the DNA is left out and the CDR3 is given as listed by TCRdb. This chain uses TRBV7-8 with TRBJ2-3; the table calls TRBD2, which could not be checked here. Termini included, the CDR3 measures 13 amino acids. CDR1 is SGHVS and CDR2 is FQNEAQ in the germline V gene. CDR3: CASSVGGSPDTQY.

The genes are TRBV24-1 and TRBJ1-1; 9 positions match TRBD1. The germline gives CDR1 KGHDR, CDR2 SFDVKD. V dropped 12 bases and J dropped 0; count of bases not matched to a gene: 4. CDR3 size: 13 residues. The DNA for the CDR3 is TGTGCCTTACGGACAGGGGTGAACACTGAAGCTTTCTTT. It codes for CALRTGVNTEAFF.

In its sample, this clonotype was seen many times. At one of its ends the junction is not consistent with the germline gene, which may arise from a read error. V usage is TRBV7-3 and J usage is TRBJ2-3; D is perhaps TRBD2 (6 bases). Germline V gene lookup returns CDR1 SGHTA and CDR2 FQGTGA. This CDR3 is 14 amino acids long. CDR3 nucleotides: TGTGCCAGCAGTTCTGCCGGGACTTGGGGAGAGACCCAGTTT. As protein: CASSSAGTWGETQF.